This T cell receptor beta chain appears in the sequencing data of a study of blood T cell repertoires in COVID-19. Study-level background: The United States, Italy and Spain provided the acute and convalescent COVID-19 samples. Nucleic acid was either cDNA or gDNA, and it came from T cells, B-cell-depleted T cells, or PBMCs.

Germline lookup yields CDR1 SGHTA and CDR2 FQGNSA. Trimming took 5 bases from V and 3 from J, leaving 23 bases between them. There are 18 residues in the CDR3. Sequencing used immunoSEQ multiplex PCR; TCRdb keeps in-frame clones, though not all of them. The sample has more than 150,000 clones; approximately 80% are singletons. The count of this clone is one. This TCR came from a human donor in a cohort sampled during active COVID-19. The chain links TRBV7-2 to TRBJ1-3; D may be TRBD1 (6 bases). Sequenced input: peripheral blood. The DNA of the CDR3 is TGTGCCAGCAGCCGCTCTTCTGCGGGGGCGATCCGTGGAAACACCATATATTTT. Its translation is CASSRSSAGAIRGNTIYF.